Following are 12 T cell receptor beta chains from one sample sequenced in a study of blood T cell repertoires in COVID-19. Clones were read by immunoSEQ multiplex PCR, and TCRdb kept only the in-frame ones, dropping some. The sample lists 250,000 or so clones, about 90% seen once, with about 2.1% in the top ten. The sequencing sample was made of peripheral blood. Every receptor here comes from a woman aged 55 to 70 with COVID-19, enrolled during active disease.

This clone was seen once. V is TRBV10-3 and J is TRBJ2-1; 9 bases are a match to TRBD1. The CDR3 has 13 residues. CDR1 and CDR2 from the germline V gene are ENHRY and SYGVKD. The J segment lost 5 bases and the V segment lost 8 bases, leaving 4 bases of the junction unmatched. The CDR3 loop reads CAIGRDRDNEQFF. CDR3 nucleotide sequence: TGTGCCATCGGCCGGGACAGGGACAATGAGCAGTTCTTC.

This clone showed up just once. The chain combines TRBV7-2 with TRBJ1-6; 8 nucleotides line up with TRBD1. The CDR3 is made up of 14 amino acids. Trimming cost V 5 bases and J 10 bases; bases outside gene matches: 7. Germline CDR1 and CDR2: SGHTA and FQGNSA. The CDR3 sequence: CASSHDRGGSPLHF. Here the CDR3 DNA reads TGTGCCAGCAGCCACGACAGGGGAGGGTCACCCCTCCACTTT.

The chain joins TRBV5-4 to TRBJ2-5, with TRBD1 as a possible D gene (5 bases). From germline, CDR1 is SGHNT and CDR2 YYREEE (reference sequence). The V and J ends lost 4 bases and 1 base respectively, with 11 bases between them. The CDR3 loop spans 14 amino acids. CDR3 DNA sequence: TGTGCCAGCAGCCCCGGACAATCCCAAGAGACCCAGTACTTC. As protein: CASSPGQSQETQYF.

V gene TRBV19 combines with J gene TRBJ2-1; 7 nucleotides match TRBD2. Trimming cost V 7 bases and J 7 bases; bases outside gene matches: 22. The CDR3 consists of 18 residues. Germline assignment: CDR1 LNHDA and CDR2 SQIVND (reference sequence). The CDR3 sequence: CASTPGAGRGRPGNEQFF. CDR3 sequence (DNA): TGTGCCAGTACCCCCGGGGCGGGGCGGGGGAGGCCAGGGAATGAGCAGTTCTTC.

This clone was detected once. The chain couples TRBV19 to TRBJ2-1; maybe TRBD1 (6 bases). Germline V gene lookup returns CDR1 LNHDA and CDR2 SQIVND (reference sequence). This CDR3 has 13 residues. V lost 4 bases and J 4 bases, leaving 8 bases between the germline ends. The CDR3 DNA is TGTGCCAGTAGTACGCAGGGGTACAATGAGCAGTTCTTC. This sequence encodes CASSTQGYNEQFF.

This rearrangement joins TRBV5-5 to TRBJ2-1, with TRBD1 matching 7 bases. The CDR3 sequence is 15 residues long. Trimming removed 4 bases from V and 6 bases from J; junction bases left unmatched: 10. Germline V lookup: CDR1 SGHKS, CDR2 YYEKEE (reference sequence). The CDR3 loop is CASSRDRISVNEQFF. DNA for the CDR3: TGTGCCAGCAGCCGGGACAGAATATCGGTCAATGAGCAGTTCTTC. The full variable domain, rest sourced from reference TRBV5-5 and TRBJ2-1, is DAGVTQSPTHLIKTRGQQVTLRCSPISGHKSVSWYQQVLGQGPQFIFQYYEKEERGRGNFPDRFSARQFPNYSSELNVNALLLGDSALYLCASSRDRISVNEQFFGPGTRLTVL.

DNA of the CDR3: TGTGCCAGCAGCGTAGGCGGGGGCGGCTATGGCTACACCTTC. Protein product: CASSVGGGGYGYTF. The V call is TRBV9, the J call TRBJ1-2, with D possibly matching TRBD1 (6 bases). Germline V gene lookup returns CDR1 SGDLS and CDR2 YYNGEE. V was cut by 0 bases and J by 4 bases, with 10 bases left in between. The CDR3 extends over 14 amino acids.

This clone has just a few counts. The chain links TRBV12-3 or TRBV12-4 to TRBJ1-4; 7 bases agree with TRBD1. V lost 5 bases to trimming and J lost 5 bases; unmatched junction nucleotides: 2. This CDR3 contains 13 residues. The CDR3 loop reads CASSLQGNEKLFF. The CDR3 nucleotides are TGTGCCAGCAGTCTACAGGGGAATGAAAAACTGTTTTTT.

The genes are TRBV27 and TRBJ1-2, with unresolved D. This CDR3 comprises 15 residues. Looked up from germline, CDR1 is MNHEY and CDR2 is SMNVEV (reference sequence). The V end was cut by 3 bases, the J end by 5 bases, with 16 bases between. The CDR3 region is CASSFGSGSVYGYTF. The CDR3 DNA reads as TGTGCCAGCAGTTTCGGGAGTGGGTCGGTGTATGGCTACACCTTC.

The rearrangement uses TRBV10-3 and TRBJ2-7; TRBD1 is a possible D gene (6 bases). The germline gives CDR1 ENHRY, CDR2 SYGVKD. There are 15 residues in the CDR3. Trimming cost V 4 bases and J 6 bases, with 19 bases left between them. The CDR3 DNA sequence: TGTGCCATCAGTGTGTCCCAGGGGTGGGTCGGCGAGCAGTACTTC. It is translated as CAISVSQGWVGEQYF.

V is TRBV3-1 (or the pseudogene TRBV3-2) and J is TRBJ2-5, with TRBD2 matching 10 bases. Germline loops: CDR1 LGHDT, CDR2 YNNKEL (reference sequence). Trimming removed 4 bases from V and 4 bases from J; junction bases left unmatched: 6. The CDR3 has 15 amino acids. The CDR3: CASSLVAGGRETQYF. The CDR3 bases are TGTGCCAGCAGCCTTGTAGCGGGGGGACGAGAGACCCAGTACTTC.

The chain carries TRBV5-5 and TRBJ1-1; no reliable D call. Germline V gene lookup returns CDR1 SGHKS and CDR2 YYEKEE (reference sequence). The CDR3 is 18 residues long. V lost 0 bases and J 3 bases, leaving 21 bases between the germline ends. The CDR3 sequence: CASSLAPPISWSHTEAFF. In DNA form, the CDR3 reads TGTGCCAGCAGCTTGGCCCCCCCGATAAGTTGGAGTCACACTGAAGCTTTCTTT.